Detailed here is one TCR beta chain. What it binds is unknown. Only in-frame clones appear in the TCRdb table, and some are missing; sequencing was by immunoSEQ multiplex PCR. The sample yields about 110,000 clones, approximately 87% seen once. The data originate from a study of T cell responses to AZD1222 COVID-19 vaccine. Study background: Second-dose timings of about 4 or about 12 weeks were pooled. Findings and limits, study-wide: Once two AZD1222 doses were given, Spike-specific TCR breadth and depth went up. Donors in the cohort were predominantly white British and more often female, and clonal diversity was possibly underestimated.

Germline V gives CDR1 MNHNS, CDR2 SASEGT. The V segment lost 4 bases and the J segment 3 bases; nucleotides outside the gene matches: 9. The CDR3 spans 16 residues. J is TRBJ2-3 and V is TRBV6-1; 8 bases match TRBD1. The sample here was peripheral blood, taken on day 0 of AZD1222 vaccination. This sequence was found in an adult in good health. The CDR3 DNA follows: TGTGCCAGCAGTGCCCGTCCGAGACAGGGGACAGATACGCAGTATTTT. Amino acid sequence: CASSARPRQGTDTQYF.